This T cell receptor (beta chain) stems from a study of regulatory T cells in long-lasting Graves disease. Described time point: newly diagnosed GD, antithyroid drugs for less than 3 months. Scientists built the TCR library using RNA that was extracted from PBMCs. From germline, CDR1 is DFQATT and CDR2 SNEGSKA (reference sequence). This CDR3 comprises 13 residues. V dropped 1 base and J dropped 7 bases, with 14 bases sitting between them. Building the TCR beta libraries relied on iRepertoire HTBI primers, and CDR3 regions underwent Arm-PCR. TCRdb reanalysed the multiplex PCR reads using MiXCR and keeps one entry per CDR3 protein. The data contain roughly 510,000 distinct CDR3 sequences, about 16% of them singletons. This sample also belongs to another study, concerning T cells in Graves' hyperthyroidism and ophthalmopathy. That report adds: Most thyroid clonotypes that were expanded above 0.001 also turned up in blood.

The sequencing used peripheral blood mononuclear cells (PBMCs), collected at new diagnosis, from a patient treated with antithyroid drugs. The rearrangement links TRBV20-1 to TRBJ2-7; TRBD1 or TRBD2 may be the D gene (7 bases each). The clonotype comes from a man aged 18-30 years with Graves disease. The CDR3 nucleotides read TGCAGTGCTAGAGCCAGGGGGGGTGGGGAGCAGTACTTC. Its translation is CSARARGGGEQYF.